The T cell receptor (beta chain) under discussion was sequenced for a study of blood T cell repertoires in COVID-19. Original handling: Quantification of nucleated cells was approximated via reference gene primer amplification. Profiling relied on immunoSEQ multiplex PCR, and the TCRdb table lists in-frame clones only, not all of them. V and J calls plus clone size are reproduced from that table; the DNA served to infer D and trimming. The table shows roughly 250,000 clones, with around 84% occurring only once. The V and J ends lost 2 bases and 5 bases respectively, with 16 bases between them. Germline-derived CDR1 and CDR2 are LGHDT and YNNKEL (reference sequence). This CDR3 spans 15 amino acids. The cohort comprised adults aged roughly 18 to 100 years residing in 20 to 30 US areas. Each participant's cohort was designated according to participant-reported clinical history. Two consecutive negative NP/OP PCR tests, clearance, or resolved symptoms defined Cohort 3 recovery.

In this sample, this clone turned up a few times. Sequencing input: PBMCs or T cells enriched from blood (not recorded which). This rearrangement joins TRBV3-1 (or the pseudogene TRBV3-2) to TRBJ2-7, with TRBD1 as a possible D gene (5 bases). This TCR came from a woman aged 45-65 years who had recovered from COVID-19. CDR3 nucleotide sequence: TGTGCCAGCAGCCAATTGTCTGGGGCTCTAAACGAGCAGTACTTC. This translates into CASSQLSGALNEQYF.